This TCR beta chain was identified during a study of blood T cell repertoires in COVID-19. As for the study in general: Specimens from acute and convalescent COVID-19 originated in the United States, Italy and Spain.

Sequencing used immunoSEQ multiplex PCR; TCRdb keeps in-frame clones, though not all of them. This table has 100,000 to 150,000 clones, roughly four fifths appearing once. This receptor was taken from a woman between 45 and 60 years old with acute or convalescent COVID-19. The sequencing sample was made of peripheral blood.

The CDR3 coding sequence is TGTGCCAGTAGTACAACAGGTTCTGGGGCCAACGTCCTGACTTTC. Its translation is CASSTTGSGANVLTF. The chain uses TRBV19 and TRBJ2-6; a weak D match, TRBD1 (5 bases). The CDR3 runs 15 residues. V was cut by 4 bases and J by 1 base, with 8 bases left in between. Per germline, CDR1 LNHDA and CDR2 SQIVND (reference sequence).